This is a list of T cell receptor beta chains from one sample in a study of cytomegalovirus exposure and HLA in healthy donors. Clones were sequenced by immunoSEQ multiplex PCR, and TCRdb holds only the in-frame ones, with some missing. The sample comprises about 150,000 clones, 76% of which are singletons, and about 3% rests with the top ten. Input material: PBMCs. The receptors were gathered from a male donor in good health and CMV-seronegative. Both conserved end residues are part of each CDR3.

V: TRBV7-9; CDR3: CASSQGRGALAGNTIYF
V: TRBV7-2; CDR3: CASSLAVSSGGAETQYF
V: TRBV18; CDR3: CASSPETGGASGAFF
V: TRBV10-1; CDR3: CASRTTMCPPEYSGNTIYF
V: TRBV6-5; CDR3: CASSYIRTGGSYGYTF
V: TRBV15; CDR3: CASASNEQFF
V: TRBV27; CDR3: CASTSNQGTRLPLHF
V: TRBV6-1; CDR3: CASTARGQGVGPQHF
V: TRBV9; CDR3: CASSATSGIGYEQFF
V: TRBV30; CDR3: CAWDPGLPYNEQFF
V: TRBV7-9; CDR3: CASRPALAGQNNEQFF
V: TRBV10-3; CDR3: CAISEGNSLYEQYF
V: TRBV12-1; CDR3: CASSHYPTGGVIEAFF
V: TRBV5-8; CDR3: CASSPRGRFSNQPQHF
V: TRBV7-2; CDR3: CASSPTGERGREAFF
V: TRBV4-1; CDR3: CASSQGGGYTGELFF
V: TRBV19; CDR3: CASRQGLSVPGNTIYF
V: TRBV7-9; CDR3: CSSSLGQGGNTEAFF
V: TRBV5-1; CDR3: CASSLDRGSSGANVLTF
V: TRBV4-1; CDR3: CASSRGEGANTEAFF
V: TRBV11-2; CDR3: CASSLEGHRQRGSQETQYF
V: TRBV19; CDR3: CASSISESPYNEQFF
V: TRBV5-6; CDR3: CASSFLAETDTQYF
V: TRBV5-1; CDR3: CASSLQGAYTEAFF
V: TRBV7-8; CDR3: CASSWTDYEQYF
V: TRBV6-5; CDR3: CASSYSDSRKELFF
V: TRBV5-1; CDR3: CASSLGGRRGTF
V: TRBV29-1; CDR3: CSVEAGAFPYEQYF
V: TRBV7-2; CDR3: CASSDRGRETQYF
V: TRBV2; CDR3: CASSGGLGNTIYF
V: TRBV6-6; CDR3: CASSYAENSRVHGYTF
V: TRBV2; CDR3: CASSEDGIPYNSPLHF
V: TRBV23-1; CDR3: CASSQPIESLSSSNQPQHF
V: TRBV27; CDR3: CASSPRGGNTEAFF
V: TRBV7-9; CDR3: CASTRPVGKRGAFTDTQYF
V: TRBV7-9; CDR3: CASSFGQGARETQYF
V: TRBV2; CDR3: CASSIAGTTSTDTQYF
V: TRBV6-6; CDR3: CASSYAKGLGNNEQFF
V: TRBV7-2; CDR3: CASSPGTSGPSYEQYF
V: TRBV11-2; CDR3: CASSLPRPTGNTEAFF
V: TRBV7-9; CDR3: CASSRRRGAGGSYEQYF
V: TRBV18; CDR3: CASSPYGTGGLYGYTF
V: TRBV30; CDR3: CAWSRGGVAGSTDTQYF
V: TRBV6-5; CDR3: CASSYYLQGPHGYTF
V: TRBV7-9; CDR3: CASSLESEGTAQHF
V: TRBV9; CDR3: CASSVGLAGVYEQYF
V: TRBV27; CDR3: CASSFSSGPQHF
V: TRBV15; CDR3: CATSRVGTDEQFF
V: TRBV7-2; CDR3: CASSLRQSNSPLHF
V: TRBV19; CDR3: CASSRETIYGYTF
V: TRBV6-5; CDR3: CASSFLTSGPYEQYF
V: TRBV18; CDR3: CASSPGLVSYEQYF
V: TRBV30; CDR3: CAWSVTGLAGHYEQYF
V: TRBV6-5; CDR3: CASSYQGERNSPLHF
V: TRBV27; CDR3: CASRGGRVASGANVLTF
V: TRBV4-1; CDR3: CASSQEALGVGSTGELFF
V: TRBV7-7; CDR3: CASSLGGLGGFEQYF
V: TRBV21-1; CDR3: CASSSQIALAGAPYNEQFF
V: TRBV9; CDR3: CASSATGTTNTEAFF